A selection of T cell receptor beta chains follows, all from one sample in a study of shared clonotypes between healthy human individuals. The method was immunoSEQ multiplex PCR; TCRdb's version includes in-frame clones alone and lacks a portion of them. The table shows approximately 470,000 clones, with roughly 80% occurring only once. The specimen was PBMCs. The origin of the receptors is a middle-aged woman in good health. Some clones in this sample may be carry-over from other donors' samples. Both conserved end residues are part of each CDR3. D genes are given only for firm matches. The size entry is marked missing in some rows and otherwise reads once, few, many or a size class.

V gene	J gene	D gene	clone size	CDR3 protein	CDR3 DNA
TRBV7-2	TRBJ2-5	NA	NA	CASSLYQETQYF	TGTGCCAGCAGCTTATACCAAGAGACCCAGTACTTC
TRBV5-1	TRBJ2-3	NA	NA	CASSLEGASTDTQYF	TGCGCCAGCAGCTTGGAGGGAGCGTCCACAGATACGCAGTATTTT
TRBV29-1	TRBJ2-3	TRBD2	NA	CSVALAGITDTQYF	TGCAGCGTTGCCCTAGCGGGCATCACAGATACGCAGTATTTT
TRBV7-9	TRBJ1-5	TRBD1	NA	CASSLVTGDNQPQHF	TGTGCCAGCAGCTTAGTGACAGGGGACAATCAGCCCCAGCATTTT
TRBV28	TRBJ1-1	NA	NA	CASIEGRANTEAFF	TGTGCCAGCATCGAAGGCAGGGCGAACACTGAAGCTTTCTTT
TRBV28	TRBJ2-1	NA	NA	CASSPTGPGRYFEQFF	TGTGCCAGCAGCCCCACCGGACCGGGACGATATTTTGAGCAGTTCTTC
TRBV5-1	TRBJ2-3	TRBD2	once	CASRRSGSSDTQYF	TGCGCCAGCAGACGTAGCGGGAGTTCAGATACGCAGTATTTT
TRBV6-5	TRBJ2-5	TRBD1	NA	CASSHPIDRGWPQYF	TGTGCCAGCAGCCACCCCATAGACAGGGGGTGGCCCCAGTACTTC
TRBV7-3	TRBJ1-1	NA	few	CASSPGAQNTEAFF	TGTGCCAGCAGCCCGGGGGCACAGAACACTGAAGCTTTCTTT
TRBV7-2	TRBJ2-7	TRBD1	NA	CASRSTGAPYEQYF	TGTGCCAGCAGATCGACAGGGGCACCCTACGAGCAGTACTTC
TRBV5-4	TRBJ2-3	NA	NA	CASTRGAPASTDTQYF	TGTGCCAGCACCCGGGGTGCCCCCGCTAGTACAGATACGCAGTATTTT
TRBV5-4	TRBJ2-4	NA	NA	CASSLQTAQNIQYF	TGTGCCAGCAGCTTGCAGACGGCTCAAAACATTCAGTACTTC
TRBV28	TRBJ2-1	NA	NA	CASSSIGAAAHNEQFF	TGTGCCAGCAGTTCCATAGGCGCAGCAGCCCACAATGAGCAGTTCTTC
TRBV7-2	TRBJ2-5	TRBD2	many	CASSFSGSQETQYF	TGTGCCAGCAGCTTTAGCGGGAGCCAAGAGACCCAGTACTTC
TRBV14	TRBJ1-2	TRBD1	NA	CASSHGTVYGYTF	TGTGCCAGCAGTCATGGGACAGTCTATGGCTACACCTTC
TRBV7-9	TRBJ2-3	NA	NA	CASSPVTDTQYF	TGTGCCAGCAGCCCCGTGACAGATACGCAGTATTTT
TRBV27	TRBJ1-2	TRBD1	NA	CASRGDRGDYGYTF	TGTGCCAGCAGGGGGGACAGGGGAGACTATGGCTACACCTTC
TRBV19	TRBJ2-5	NA	NA	CATRTAGKTQYF	TGTGCCACCCGGACGGCGGGGAAGACCCAGTACTTC
TRBV5-4	TRBJ1-2	NA	NA	CASSLQNLYGYTF	TGTGCCAGCAGCTTGCAGAACCTATATGGCTACACCTTC
TRBV7-3	TRBJ2-3	TRBD2	NA	CASSLLAGGPSTDTQYF	TGTGCCAGCAGCTTACTAGCGGGAGGCCCAAGCACAGATACGCAGTATTTT
TRBV10-3	TRBJ2-1	TRBD1	few	CAITQGQYNEQFF	TGTGCCATCACCCAGGGACAGTACAATGAGCAGTTCTTC
TRBV7-9	TRBJ2-3	TRBD1	NA	CASSPGKTGVLYF	TGTGCCAGCAGCCCTGGGAAGACAGGGGTGCTGTATTTT
TRBV2	TRBJ2-3	NA	NA	CASRASGTEDF	TGTGCCAGCAGGGCTTCCGGAACTGAAGATTTT
TRBV19	TRBJ2-3	TRBD1	NA	CASSITGGEVDTQYF	TGTGCCAGTAGTATCACAGGGGGCGAGGTAGATACGCAGTATTTT
TRBV5-6	TRBJ1-1	NA	NA	CASSTGQNTEAFF	TGTGCCAGCAGCACCGGACAGAACACTGAAGCTTTCTTT
TRBV7-2	TRBJ1-3	NA	NA	CASSWTGTTLSGNTIYF	TGTGCCAGCAGCTGGACCGGGACAACACTCTCTGGAAACACCATATATTTT
TRBV11-2	TRBJ2-2	NA	NA	CASSLGLFRTRVNTGELFF	TGTGCCAGCAGCTTAGGACTATTCAGGACCAGGGTGAACACCGGGGAGCTGTTTTTT
TRBV6-1	TRBJ2-2	NA	NA	CASSEVGSYTGELFF	TGTGCCAGCAGTGAAGTTGGCAGCTACACCGGGGAGCTGTTTTTT
TRBV9	TRBJ1-1	NA	NA	CASSPTRRGGDTEAFF	TGTGCCAGCAGCCCAACCCGTCGGGGAGGAGACACTGAAGCTTTCTTT
TRBV18	TRBJ1-2	TRBD1	NA	CASSPGTGPRWGYTF	TGTGCCAGCTCACCGGGGACAGGACCCAGATGGGGCTACACCTTC
TRBV7-2	TRBJ2-3	TRBD2	NA	CASSLTSGAWDTQYF	TGTGCCAGCAGCTTAACTAGCGGCGCATGGGATACGCAGTATTTT
TRBV7-3	TRBJ2-7	TRBD2	NA	CASSPGRRGGGEQYF	TGTGCCAGCAGCCCGGGACGCCGGGGGGGAGGCGAGCAGTACTTC
TRBV14	TRBJ1-3	NA	few	CASSQVGVSGNTIYF	TGTGCCAGCAGCCAAGTTGGGGTTTCGGGAAACACCATATATTTT
TRBV9	TRBJ1-5	NA	NA	CASSVGWGGSNQPQHF	TGTGCCAGCAGCGTAGGGTGGGGCGGGAGCAATCAGCCCCAGCATTTT
TRBV7-8	TRBJ2-1	TRBD2	few	CASSLGFGTSGMKTYNEQFF	TGTGCCAGCAGCTTAGGGTTCGGGACTAGCGGGATGAAGACCTACAATGAGCAGTTCTTC
TRBV7-8	TRBJ2-1	NA	NA	CASSMPGLKGYNEQFF	TGTGCCAGCAGCATGCCGGGACTGAAGGGGTACAATGAGCAGTTCTTC
TRBV2	TRBJ1-2	TRBD1	few	CASSGTGAHYGYTF	TGTGCCAGCAGCGGGACAGGGGCTCACTATGGCTACACCTTC
TRBV4-2	TRBJ2-1	TRBD2	NA	CASSLVAGGDEQFF	TGTGCCAGCAGCCTGGTAGCGGGAGGGGATGAGCAGTTCTTC
TRBV30	TRBJ1-2	TRBD1	NA	CAWTEGGRSVVTF	TGTGCCTGGACCGAAGGGGGCAGATCGGTTGTTACCTTC
TRBV28	TRBJ2-2	NA	NA	CASSRFGFSDNTGELFF	TGTGCCAGCAGCAGGTTCGGTTTCTCAGATAACACCGGGGAGCTGTTTTTT
TRBV30	TRBJ1-2	NA	NA	CAWSVNWNGYTF	TGTGCCTGGAGTGTAAACTGGAATGGCTACACCTTC
TRBV25-1	TRBJ2-7	NA	NA	CASSEPRRTKPSYEQYF	TGTGCCAGCAGTGAACCACGACGGACGAAGCCCTCCTACGAGCAGTACTTC
TRBV14	TRBJ2-7	TRBD1	NA	CASSHFPGTGSSYEQYF	TGTGCCAGCAGCCACTTCCCCGGGACAGGGAGCTCCTACGAGCAGTACTTC
TRBV5-4	TRBJ2-3	TRBD2	NA	CASSRQTSASTDTQYF	TGTGCCAGCAGCCGTCAGACTAGCGCAAGCACAGATACGCAGTATTTT
TRBV7-9	TRBJ1-1	NA	NA	CASSFSENTEAFF	TGTGCCAGCAGCTTTTCGGAGAACACTGAAGCTTTCTTT
TRBV5-4	TRBJ1-2	NA	NA	CASSLDPGGYGYTF	TGTGCCAGCAGCTTGGATCCAGGAGGCTATGGCTACACCTTC
TRBV9	TRBJ2-2	NA	NA	CASSVVGRGTGELFF	TGTGCCAGCAGCGTAGTTGGCAGGGGTACCGGGGAGCTGTTTTTT
TRBV18	TRBJ2-5	NA	NA	CASSPGGLETQYF	TGTGCCAGCTCACCAGGAGGGTTGGAGACCCAGTACTTC
TRBV11-2	TRBJ1-2	TRBD1	NA	CASSRDRGPDGYTF	TGTGCCAGCAGCCGTGACAGGGGGCCGGACGGCTACACCTTC
TRBV5-1	TRBJ1-2	TRBD1	few	CASSDVQGYGYTF	TGCGCCAGCAGCGACGTACAGGGGTATGGCTACACCTTC
TRBV20-1	TRBJ2-1	NA	NA	CSARADNEQFF	TGCAGTGCTAGGGCGGATAATGAGCAGTTCTTC
TRBV2	TRBJ1-2	NA	once	CASSATKYGYTF	TGTGCCAGCAGCGCAACTAAATATGGCTACACCTTC
TRBV29-1	TRBJ2-7	NA	NA	CSVEAPRSDEQYF	TGCAGCGTTGAAGCCCCGCGTAGTGACGAGCAGTACTTC
TRBV7-6	TRBJ2-6	NA	NA	CASSLAAGPGANVLTF	TGTGCCAGCAGCTTAGCAGCCGGGCCTGGGGCCAACGTCCTGACTTTC